The clone carrying this T cell receptor (beta chain) was seen just once. With 60 Vbeta and 13 Jbeta primers, the PCR was carried out. Method: immunoSEQ multiplex PCR; TCRdb's copy keeps in-frame clones and lacks some. Of 100,000 to 150,000 clones listed, 81% are singletons. These data come from a study of cytomegalovirus exposure and HLA in healthy donors. The ends lost 4 bases at V and 4 bases at J; junction bases unmatched: 8. Germline CDR1 and CDR2: SGDLS and YYNGEE. This CDR3 has 15 residues. The gene calls are TRBV9 and TRBJ2-3; 8 bases match TRBD1. This TCR came from a woman aged 40 to 50 in good health and CMV-seronegative. The sample comprised PBMCs. CDR3 DNA: TGTGCCAGCAGCCAAGACAGGGGAGACGCAGATACGCAGTATTTT. It translates to CASSQDRGDADTQYF.